This TCR beta chain is drawn from a study of T cells in Graves' hyperthyroidism and ophthalmopathy. CDR1 and CDR2 from the germline V gene are MNHEY and SVGAGI. Trimming left V 2 bases short and J 6 bases short, with 8 bases between. The CDR3 runs to 13 residues. There are a few counts of this clonotype. The TCR beta CDR3 regions underwent amplification using RNA transcripts as the source. HTBI primers drove first-round RT-PCR of the TCR CDR3. TCRdb re-analysed the multiplex PCR reads in MiXCR, keeping a single row per CDR3 protein. The table has about 600,000 distinct CDR3 sequences, approximately 14% seen once.

Input material: blood. The rearrangement uses TRBV6-5 and TRBJ1-5, with D possibly being TRBD1 (5 bases). This TCR was sampled from a woman between 18 and 29 years old with Graves' ophthalmopathy. CDR3 residues: CASSYQGSQPQHF. In DNA form, the CDR3 reads TGTGCCAGCAGTTACCAGGGAAGTCAGCCCCAGCATTTT.